This T cell receptor beta chain was documented in a study of CD8+ T cells in alopecia areata. Across the study: People stayed on tofacitinib for 6 to 18 months, then stopped the drug for 6 months. Findings and caveats of the study: Persistence of many expanded lesional clones was seen in scalp and blood during tofacitinib. With one nonresponder, baseline CD8+ expansion's link to response remains uncertain. The study found higher clonality in lesional than normal scalp, especially in alopecia totalis/universalis.

Germline assignment: CDR1 LNHNV and CDR2 YYDKDF (reference sequence). V lost 0 bases and J lost 0; bases outside the gene matches: 4. There are 16 residues in the CDR3. About this clone itself: Its antigen is not identified.

Sequencing relied on a cDNA template that was reverse transcribed from extracted RNA. Profiled with immunoSEQ multiplex PCR; TCRdb holds only in-frame clones, not every one. The sample lists 250,000 to 300,000 clones; 58% were seen once. Indicated treatment: oral pan-JAK inhibitor, 5-10 mg twice daily. This TCR derives from a human donor with alopecia areata. The chain uses TRBV15 and TRBJ1-1; 7 bases align to TRBD1. This material consisted of CD4+ T cells sorted from blood, taken at week 24, from a patient treated with tofacitinib. The CDR3 here is CATSRDKTGLNTEAFF. The CDR3 DNA is TGTGCCACCAGCAGAGATAAGACAGGGTTGAACACTGAAGCTTTCTTT.